The 8 T cell receptor beta chains presented below share a single source sample, sequenced in a study of long-term antiretroviral therapy in people with HIV. This was the immunoSEQ v3.0 assay at survey level. The data were produced by immunoSEQ multiplex PCR, yet TCRdb's version contains in-frame clones alone and is incomplete. The repertoire holds 10,000 to 15,000 clones, about 78% seen once, with roughly an eighth in the top ten. This material consisted of unsorted PBMCs, taken 1.3 years after starting antiretroviral therapy. These receptors came from a woman under 30 with HIV.

This chain uses TRBV2 with TRBJ1-2; tentatively, D is TRBD1 (6 bases). Between the trimmed V and J ends, which lost 10 bases and 0 bases, there was a span of 12 bases. There are 13 residues in the CDR3. CDR1 is SNHLY and CDR2 is FYNNEI in the germline V gene. This CDR3 reads CATRKGANYGYTF. CDR3 DNA: TGTGCCACCAGGAAGGGGGCTAACTATGGCTACACCTTC.

This chain joins TRBV15 and TRBJ1-5, with 10 bases aligning to TRBD1. The CDR3 contains 18 residues. J gave up 4 bases and V 2 bases, and 11 bases lay outside the gene matches. Germline V CDR1 and CDR2: LNHNV, YYDKDF (reference sequence). The CDR3 nucleotides read TGTGCCACCAGCAGACCCGCTTCCGGGACAGGGGATAATCAGCCCCAGCATTTT. Encoded protein: CATSRPASGTGDNQPQHF.

The chain carries TRBV6-1 and TRBJ2-7; tentatively, D is TRBD1 or TRBD2 (6 bases each). The length of the CDR3 is 16 residues. Per the germline V gene, CDR1 is MNHNS and CDR2 is SASEGT. Deletions cut 4 bases from V and 3 bases from J, with 19 bases between. CDR3 DNA sequence: TGTGCCAGCAGTGGGACAGAGAAGACTAGTGTCTACGAGCAGTACTTC. It codes for CASSGTEKTSVYEQYF.

This clone was seen a handful of times. The chain is built from TRBV28 and TRBJ2-7, with D unclear. The CDR3 is 15 residues long. The V end lost 6 bases, the J end lost 0 bases, and 15 bases lay between the germline ends. Germline V gene lookup returns CDR1 MDHEN and CDR2 SYDVKM. CDR3 nucleotides: TGTGCCAGCAGCTCTTCCGGTTCGAGCTCCTACGAGCAGTACTTC. Translating it yields CASSSSGSSSYEQYF.

CDR3 DNA: TGTGCCAGCGGGTACCTCCATGAAGCTTTCTTT. It encodes CASGYLHEAFF. The chain uses TRBV6-6 and TRBJ1-1; no firm D call. Germline V gives CDR1 MNHNY, CDR2 SVGAGI (reference sequence). This CDR3 has 11 amino acids. V lost 8 bases, J lost 7 bases, and 11 bases lay in between.

This chain joins TRBV28 and TRBJ1-5; a possible D gene is TRBD1 (5 bases). Trimming cost V 7 bases and J 4 bases, with 11 bases left between them. This CDR3 has 13 residues. CDR1 is MDHEN, CDR2 SYDVKM, per germline. DNA of the CDR3: TGTGCCAGCAACCGGGGCCTAAATCAGCCCCAGCATTTT. Translated, it gives CASNRGLNQPQHF.

This chain links TRBV30 with TRBJ2-3; D is undetermined. The germline gives CDR1 GTSNPN, CDR2 SVGIG (reference sequence). The CDR3 consists of 11 residues. Trimming pared 2 bases from V and 6 bases from J, leaving 6 bases between. As DNA, the CDR3 is TGTGCCTGGAGTAATGGGGATACGCAGTATTTT. The encoded protein is CAWSNGDTQYF.

This clone was found once. V usage is TRBV10-3 and J usage is TRBJ2-3; 11 positions match TRBD1. V gave up 2 bases and J gave up 4 bases; unmatched junction bases: 2. This CDR3 has 15 residues. The germline V gene encodes CDR1 ENHRY and CDR2 SYGVKD. The CDR3 DNA is TGTGCCATCAGTGAGCCGGGACAGGGGGCAGATACGCAGTATTTT. This sequence encodes CAISEPGQGADTQYF.